These T cell receptor beta chains were read from a single sample in a study of blood T cell dynamics during melanoma immunotherapy. Sequencing used immunoSEQ multiplex PCR; TCRdb keeps in-frame clones, though not all of them. This sample has tens of thousands of clones; roughly 83% occur once, and the top ten carry 10% to 13%. The input for sequencing was blood, taken from a patient treated with checkpoint blockade. The source is a human donor with melanoma. Each CDR3 is given without its conserved first and last residue.

TRBV14 ASSQTAFSPLH
TRBV5-1 ASAPSTNEKLF
TRBV7-6 ASSPGVGGFGTGNQPQH
TRBV11-2 ASSLYSSGAYEQY
TRBV9 ASSPSPLDYEQY
TRBV4-1 ASSQDEDRVSEY
TRBV5-1 ASGLWGRTDTQY
TRBV5-6 ASSLASGRGSYNEQF
TRBV28 ASLTKRESYEQY
TRBV4-1 ASSQYTDRANTEAF
TRBV14 ASSPLLGYEQY
TRBV5-1 ASSSYGTDQETQY
TRBV6-5 ASSGQLNYGYT
TRBV7-2 ASSPQRGSQETQY
TRBV28 ASSSGIRGVPETQY
TRBV2 ASSSREGFNIQY
TRBV4-1 ASSQVTSGGPYNEQF
TRBV9 ASSALNSQEAF
TRBV5-8 ASSLGQGGQPQH
TRBV5-1 ASSLGSQETQY
TRBV27 ASSWRGASTEAF
TRBV2 ASSHRQGREY
TRBV4-3 ASSHDHAYEQY
TRBV4-3 ASSQDGGYEQY
TRBV10-2 ASRVTSGDYNEQF
TRBV27 ASSWGRGTGELF
TRBV5-6 ASSLADDRRTEAF
TRBV2 ASSAKGLAGDTQY
TRBV15 ATSREGESIEQY
TRBV6-5 ASRRGPDPYEQY
TRBV6-5 ASRWRGLDGYT
TRBV9 ASSVGTGSETQY
TRBV7-2 ASSLEPGTGEQY
TRBV2 ASSQTSGRTYEQY
TRBV27 ASSLSGVGTEAF
TRBV4-1 ASSQAPAEGGYGYT
TRBV9 ASSVANARERTEQF
TRBV4-1 ASSPTTGSGNTIY
TRBV2 ASSAGPTSSYNEQF
TRBV27 ASSVGGLAGTYEQY
TRBV28 ASSPTRETQY
TRBV27 ASSLSGSSYNEQF
TRBV20-1 SAPTGVGYT
TRBV7-8 ASSQDSTSPYGYT
TRBV9 ASSYRNYGYT
TRBV5-1 ASSLDINTEAF
TRBV7-2 ASSQYMNTEAF
TRBV6-5 ASSYRTGSGELF